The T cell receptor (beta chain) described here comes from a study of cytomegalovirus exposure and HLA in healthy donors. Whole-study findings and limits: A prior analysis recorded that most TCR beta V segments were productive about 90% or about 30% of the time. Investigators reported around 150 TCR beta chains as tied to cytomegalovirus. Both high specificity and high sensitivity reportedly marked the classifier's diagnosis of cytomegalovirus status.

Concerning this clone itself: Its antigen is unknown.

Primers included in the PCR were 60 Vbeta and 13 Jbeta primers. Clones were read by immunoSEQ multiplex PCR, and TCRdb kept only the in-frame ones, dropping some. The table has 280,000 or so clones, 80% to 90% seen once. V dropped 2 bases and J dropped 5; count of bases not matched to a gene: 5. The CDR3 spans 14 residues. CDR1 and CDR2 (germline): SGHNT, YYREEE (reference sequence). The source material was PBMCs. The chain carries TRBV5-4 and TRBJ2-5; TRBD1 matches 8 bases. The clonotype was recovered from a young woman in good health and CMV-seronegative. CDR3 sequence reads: CASSLSDRAETQYF. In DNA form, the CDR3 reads TGTGCCAGCAGCTTATCGGACAGGGCTGAGACCCAGTACTTC.